These 26 T cell receptor beta chains originate from one sample sequenced in a study of blood T cell repertoires in COVID-19. Using immunoSEQ multiplex PCR, the repertoire was profiled, and TCRdb retains in-frame clones only, with some absent. The sample yields some 48,000 clones, approximately 82% seen once. Material for sequencing was peripheral blood. The receptor set was obtained from a human donor in a cohort sampled during active COVID-19.

J is TRBJ1-2 and V is TRBV27; 8 bases are a match to TRBD1. The CDR3 runs 17 residues. Germline CDR1 is MNHEY and CDR2 is SMNVEV (reference sequence). With 2 bases clipped from V and 4 bases from J, the junction kept 12 bases outside the gene matches. This chain's CDR3 is CASSLNPYGQGGYGYTF. CDR3 coding DNA: TGTGCCAGCAGTTTAAACCCCTACGGACAGGGTGGCTATGGCTACACCTTC.

This sequence joins TRBV19 and TRBJ2-7, with a weak D call TRBD2 (5 bases). The V end was cut by 3 bases, the J end by 4 bases, with 16 bases between. Germline V CDR1 and CDR2: LNHDA, SQIVND (reference sequence). There are 15 residues in the CDR3. CDR3 nucleotide sequence: TGTGCCAGTAGTATCCGGCTAGCTCTCCCTTACGAGCAGTACTTC. Encoded protein: CASSIRLALPYEQYF.

V gene TRBV25-1 combines with J gene TRBJ2-6; the match to TRBD1 covers 11 bases. The V gene's germline CDR1 is MGHDK and CDR2 SYGVNS. J was trimmed by 0 bases and V by 5 bases; bases with no gene match: 3. The CDR3 runs 17 residues. The CDR3 region has the DNA TGTGCCAGCAGTACCGGGACAGGGGGCTCTGGGGCCAACGTCCTGACTTTC. Its translation: CASSTGTGGSGANVLTF.

The CDR3 reads CASSFSGYAYNEQFF. The CDR3 DNA reads TGTGCCAGCAGTTTTTCCGGGTATGCCTACAATGAGCAGTTCTTC. The J gene is TRBJ2-1, the V gene TRBV28; D not resolved. Trimming removed 3 bases from V and 2 bases from J, with 11 bases in between. CDR1 and CDR2 (germline): MDHEN, SYDVKM. The CDR3 length is 15 residues.

This chain links TRBV18 with TRBJ2-1, with 14 bases fitting TRBD2. The CDR3 is made up of 19 amino acids. The V gene end was trimmed by 3 bases and the J gene end by 6 bases; junction bases not matched to a gene: 13. Germline lookup yields CDR1 KGHSH and CDR2 LQKENI. The CDR3 region is CASSPSLPGLAGVGNEQFF. As DNA, the CDR3 is TGTGCCAGCTCACCTTCCTTACCGGGACTAGCGGGAGTGGGCAATGAGCAGTTCTTC.

Notes on this clone: The junction does not match germline at one end; this may be a read error. The V call is TRBV7-7, the J call TRBJ2-5; D is possibly TRBD2 (5 bases). The germline gives CDR1 SSHAT, CDR2 FNYEAQ (reference sequence). This CDR3 contains 15 residues. CDR3 sequence (DNA): TGTGCTAGCAGCTTAGAGTCGGGATCCCAAGAGACCCAGTACTTC. The encoded protein is CASSLESGSQETQYF.

The chain is built from TRBV2 and TRBJ1-1; D is undetermined. The V gene lost 5 bases and the J gene lost 10 bases, with 23 bases spanning the gap. CDR3 length equals 15 residues. CDR1 and CDR2 from the germline V gene are SNHLY and FYNNEI. In DNA, the CDR3 is TGTGCCAGCAGTCGTCTATTAGAGGGTGGAAAGGGAGCTTTCTTT. Translation: CASSRLLEGGKGAFF.

The chain recombines TRBV5-4 with TRBJ2-7; D call uncertain. The CDR3 runs 14 residues. Trimming left V 0 bases short and J 2 bases short, with 9 bases between. From germline, CDR1 is SGHNT and CDR2 YYREEE (reference sequence). CDR3 sequence (DNA): TGTGCCAGCAGCTTGGCCCCTGACACCTACGAGCAGTACTTC. Amino acid sequence: CASSLAPDTYEQYF. The full variable domain, with the rest looked up from reference TRBV5-4 and TRBJ2-7, is ETGVTQSPTHLIKTRGQQVTLRCSSQSGHNTVSWYQQALGQGPQFIFQYYREEENGRGNFPPRFSGLQFPNYSSELNVNALELDDSALYLCASSLAPDTYEQYFGPGTRLTVT.

The chain recombines TRBV18 with TRBJ2-1, with 8 positions matching TRBD1. This CDR3 comprises 13 residues. Germline CDR1 is KGHSH and CDR2 is LQKENI. The V and J ends lost 3 bases and 10 bases, in that order; junction bases with no gene match: 5. CDR3 protein: CASSPGQAEEQFF. The CDR3, as DNA: TGTGCCAGCTCACCGGGACAGGCCGAGGAGCAGTTCTTC.

CDR3 residues: CASSEDNSPLHF. For the CDR3, the DNA is TGCGCCAGCAGCGAGGATAATTCACCCCTCCACTTT. V is TRBV5-1 and J is TRBJ1-6, with no clear D. The ends were cut back, 4 bases at V and 5 bases at J, with 4 bases in the middle. The CDR3 spans 12 residues. Germline loops: CDR1 SGHRS, CDR2 YFSETQ.

The V and J genes are TRBV6-5 and TRBJ1-5; D possibly corresponds to TRBD1 (6 bases). Trimming removed 6 bases at V and 3 bases at J, with 9 bases between. Germline V lookup: CDR1 MNHEY, CDR2 SVGAGI. CDR3 size: 13 residues. The DNA of the CDR3 is TGTGCCAGCAGGACAGGCCCCAATCAGCCCCAGCATTTT. Its protein product is CASRTGPNQPQHF.

The CDR3 DNA reads TGCGCCAGCAGCCAAGACCCTAGCGGGAGTGGAGATACGCAGTATTTT. Its translation is CASSQDPSGSGDTQYF. The genes are TRBV4-1 and TRBJ2-3, with 10 bases identical to TRBD2. Germline V lookup: CDR1 MGHRA, CDR2 YSYEKL. Trimming at V came to 0 bases and at J to 5 bases, leaving 5 bases not matched to a gene. The CDR3 sequence is 16 residues long.

The CDR3 spells CASSLGIAGALDGYEQYF. CDR3 coding DNA: TGCGCCAGCAGCCTCGGAATAGCGGGGGCCTTGGATGGTTACGAGCAGTACTTC. The chain uses TRBV5-1 and TRBJ2-7, with 9 bases that match TRBD2. CDR3 length: 18 residues. Trimming at V came to 4 bases and at J to 4 bases, leaving 18 bases not matched to a gene. Germline CDR1 SGHRS, CDR2 YFSETQ. Full variable domain (missing parts from reference TRBV5-1 and TRBJ2-7): KAGVTQTPRYLIKTRGQQVTLSCSPISGHRSVSWYQQTPGQGLQFLFEYFSETQRNKGNFPGRFSGRQFSNSRSEMNVSTLELGDSALYLCASSLGIAGALDGYEQYFGPGTRLTVT.

Only a few counts were recorded for this clone. The chain has TRBV12-3 or TRBV12-4 and TRBJ1-2; no reliable D call. Between the trimmed V and J ends, which lost 5 bases and 4 bases, there was a span of 11 bases. The CDR3 sequence is 13 residues long. In DNA form, the CDR3 reads TGTGCCAGCAGTGAACAGCTTGGCTATGGCTACACCTTC. It is translated as CASSEQLGYGYTF.

The chain links TRBV7-2 to TRBJ1-2; 8 nucleotides agree with TRBD1. Per the germline V gene, CDR1 is SGHTA and CDR2 is FQGNSA. The CDR3 runs 16 residues. J was trimmed by 2 bases and V by 1 base; bases with no gene match: 6. The CDR3 region is CASSLGGQEKNYGYTF. CDR3 coding DNA: TGTGCCAGCAGCTTAGGGGGACAGGAGAAGAACTATGGCTACACCTTC.

V and J are TRBV9 and TRBJ2-5; a possible D gene is TRBD1 (6 bases). CDR3 size: 16 residues. CDR1 is SGDLS and CDR2 is YYNGEE in the germline V gene. V shed 0 bases and J shed 4 bases, with 16 bases lying between them. CDR3 coding DNA: TGTGCCAGCAGCGTAGGTGGATGGGGGCTGGGAGAGACCCAGTACTTC. As protein: CASSVGGWGLGETQYF. Full variable domain (remainder filled in from reference TRBV9 and TRBJ2-5): DSGVTQTPKHLITATGQRVTLRCSPRSGDLSVYWYQQSLDQGLQFLIQYYNGEERAKGNILERFSAQQFPDLHSELNLSSLELGDSALYFCASSVGGWGLGETQYFGPGTRLLVL.

V gene TRBV4-2 combines with J gene TRBJ2-5; 8 bases are a match to TRBD2. Germline V gene data show CDR1 as LGHNA and CDR2 as YNFKEQ. This CDR3 has 15 amino acids. The V and J ends lost 0 bases and 5 bases, in that order; junction bases with no gene match: 5. The CDR3 reads CASSQDLSGIETQYF. The CDR3 DNA sequence: TGTGCCAGCAGCCAAGATCTTAGCGGGATTGAGACCCAGTACTTC.

The rearrangement joins TRBV7-2 to TRBJ2-1; the match to TRBD2 covers 15 bases. CDR3 length: 16 amino acids. CDR1 and CDR2 from the germline V gene are SGHTA and FQGNSA. The ends lost 4 bases at V and 8 bases at J; junction bases unmatched: 6. This chain's CDR3 is CASSYRTSGRGYEQFF. CDR3 nucleotides: TGTGCCAGCAGCTATAGGACTAGCGGGAGGGGGTATGAGCAGTTCTTC.

This chain uses TRBV5-1 with TRBJ2-7; D possibly corresponds to TRBD2 (5 bases). The germline V and J ends were trimmed by 0 bases and 4 bases, with 17 bases remaining between them. The CDR3 has 16 residues. Germline V lookup: CDR1 SGHRS, CDR2 YFSETQ. CDR3 loop: CASSLAGGVGFYEQYF. The DNA of the CDR3 is TGCGCCAGCAGCTTGGCAGGAGGTGTCGGGTTTTACGAGCAGTACTTC.

The rearrangement links TRBV7-9 to TRBJ1-2; 10 positions agree with TRBD1. The CDR3 is 13 amino acids. Germline V gene data show CDR1 as SEHNR and CDR2 as FQNEAQ (reference sequence). V lost 5 bases, J lost 7 bases, and 4 bases stayed unmatched. CDR3 sequence: CASSRGTGAGYTF. The CDR3 DNA sequence: TGTGCCAGCAGCCGCGGGACAGGGGCTGGCTACACCTTC.

The chain uses TRBV19 and TRBJ2-1; 9 nucleotides align to TRBD2. Trimming took 7 bases from V and 0 from J; bases not matched to a gene: 13. The V gene's germline CDR1 is LNHDA and CDR2 SQIVND (reference sequence). CDR3 length equals 18 residues. The CDR3, as DNA: TGTGCCAGTATCCCCGGTAGCGGGGGTGGAAGCTCCTACAATGAGCAGTTCTTC. Its translation is CASIPGSGGGSSYNEQFF.

The chain couples TRBV27 to TRBJ1-1, with 7 bases that match TRBD1. After removal of 5 bases from V and 1 base from J, the junction contained 10 bases not matched to a gene. Germline CDR1 reads MNHEY; CDR2 reads SMNVEV (reference sequence). CDR3 length: 16 residues. The CDR3 here is CASSLQLRDRNTEAFF. The CDR3 nucleotides are TGTGCCAGCAGTCTCCAACTCCGGGACAGGAACACTGAAGCTTTCTTT.

This clone was observed once. V is TRBV5-6 and J is TRBJ2-7; 9 positions agree with TRBD2. The germline V gene encodes CDR1 SGHDT and CDR2 YYEEEE. Losses at the gene ends were 1 base for V and 5 bases for J; bases not matched to a gene: 4. The CDR3 loop spans 14 amino acids. This CDR3 is CASSLNSGSDEQYF. The DNA of the CDR3 is TGTGCCAGCAGCTTGAATAGCGGGAGTGACGAGCAGTACTTC. Full variable domain (remainder filled in from reference TRBV5-6 and TRBJ2-7): DAGVTQSPTHLIKTRGQQVTLRCSPKSGHDTVSWYQQALGQGPQFIFQYYEEEERQRGNFPDRFSGHQFPNYSSELNVNALLLGDSALYLCASSLNSGSDEQYFGPGTRLTVT.

This chain joins TRBV30 and TRBJ1-5; the D is unclear. There are 18 residues in the CDR3. Germline-derived CDR1 and CDR2 are GTSNPN and SVGIG (reference sequence). Trimming removed 0 bases from V and 1 base from J, with 19 bases in between. CDR3 nucleotides: TGTGCCTGGAGTGTGAGCCTCTCGGGAAGGTTAAGCAATCAGCCCCAGCATTTT. Its protein is CAWSVSLSGRLSNQPQHF.

The count of this clone is one. J is TRBJ2-7 and V is TRBV11-2; 7 positions agree with TRBD2. The V gene end was trimmed by 4 bases and the J gene end by 3 bases; junction bases not matched to a gene: 6. CDR1 SGHAT and CDR2 FQNNGV come from the germline V gene. The CDR3 sequence is 14 residues long. In DNA form, the CDR3 reads TGTGCCAGCAGCTGGGGAGGGGTGGTCTACGAGCAGTACTTC. It encodes CASSWGGVVYEQYF.

The rearrangement joins TRBV10-3 to TRBJ2-3; D perhaps matches TRBD1 (6 bases). This CDR3 contains 17 residues. In germline, CDR1 is ENHRY, CDR2 SYGVKD. With 6 bases removed from V and 0 bases from J, the gap between germline ends came to 19 bases. In DNA, the CDR3 is TGTGCCATCAGCAAGACCGCTCGGGACACCAGCACAGATACGCAGTATTTT. Translated, it gives CAISKTARDTSTDTQYF.